The 5 T cell receptor beta chains presented below share a single source sample, sequenced in a study of T cell responses to AZD1222 COVID-19 vaccine. Measured with immunoSEQ multiplex PCR; TCRdb has only the in-frame clones, and not every one. The sample lists 150,000 or so clones; about 88% were seen once. The sample consisted of peripheral blood, taken on day 0 of AZD1222 vaccination. These TCRs come from an adult in good health.

V gene TRBV19 combines with J gene TRBJ1-1; 8 bases map to TRBD1. This CDR3 comprises 14 residues. Germline lookup yields CDR1 LNHDA and CDR2 SQIVND (reference sequence). The junction had 15 bases not matched to a gene; V was cut back by 11 bases and J by 7 bases. The CDR3 loop is CASHSAGGSVEAFF. Written as DNA, the CDR3 is TGTGCCTCACACTCGGCAGGGGGCAGCGTTGAAGCTTTCTTT.

V gene TRBV7-9 combines with J gene TRBJ1-4; D perhaps matches TRBD1 (6 bases). V was shortened by 4 bases and J by 8 bases, with 23 bases between the two germline ends. The CDR3 covers 17 residues. From germline, CDR1 is SEHNR and CDR2 FQNEAQ (reference sequence). Here the CDR3 DNA reads TGTGCCAGCAGCTCCACCCCCCGAGGGGGGGAATGGGAAAAACTGTTTTTT. Translating gives CASSSTPRGGEWEKLFF. The full variable domain, its missing parts supplied by reference TRBV7-9 and TRBJ1-4, is DTGVSQNPRHKITKRGQNVTFRCDPISEHNRLYWYRQTLGQGPEFLTYFQNEAQLEKSRLLSDRFSAERPKGSFSTLEIQRTEQGDSAMYLCASSSTPRGGEWEKLFFGSGTQLSVL.

The chain carries TRBV6-1 and TRBJ2-1; no clear D. The CDR3 length is 17 residues. Germline V CDR1 and CDR2: MNHNS, SASEGT. Trimming cost V 0 bases and J 4 bases, with 16 bases left between them. The CDR3 sequence: CASSEAAIGRPYNEQFF. CDR3 nucleotides: TGTGCCAGCAGTGAAGCCGCGATAGGTCGTCCGTACAATGAGCAGTTCTTC.

The gene calls are TRBV5-1 and TRBJ2-5; 10 nucleotides agree with TRBD1. Germline lookup yields CDR1 SGHRS and CDR2 YFSETQ. The trim removed 4 bases at V and 13 bases at J, leaving 19 bases unmatched. The CDR3 is 16 amino acids. DNA of the CDR3: TGCGCCAGCAGCCAAACTACCGGGACAGGGGACGGGAGTAGGTACTTC. This sequence encodes CASSQTTGTGDGSRYF.

The rearrangement links TRBV2 to TRBJ2-3; the match to TRBD1 covers 8 bases. CDR1 and CDR2 (germline): SNHLY, FYNNEI. The CDR3 is 14 residues long. The V and J ends lost 5 bases and 1 base, in that order; junction bases with no gene match: 2. CDR3 residues: CASSQQGGTDTQYF. The CDR3 DNA sequence: TGTGCCAGCAGTCAACAGGGGGGCACAGATACGCAGTATTTT.